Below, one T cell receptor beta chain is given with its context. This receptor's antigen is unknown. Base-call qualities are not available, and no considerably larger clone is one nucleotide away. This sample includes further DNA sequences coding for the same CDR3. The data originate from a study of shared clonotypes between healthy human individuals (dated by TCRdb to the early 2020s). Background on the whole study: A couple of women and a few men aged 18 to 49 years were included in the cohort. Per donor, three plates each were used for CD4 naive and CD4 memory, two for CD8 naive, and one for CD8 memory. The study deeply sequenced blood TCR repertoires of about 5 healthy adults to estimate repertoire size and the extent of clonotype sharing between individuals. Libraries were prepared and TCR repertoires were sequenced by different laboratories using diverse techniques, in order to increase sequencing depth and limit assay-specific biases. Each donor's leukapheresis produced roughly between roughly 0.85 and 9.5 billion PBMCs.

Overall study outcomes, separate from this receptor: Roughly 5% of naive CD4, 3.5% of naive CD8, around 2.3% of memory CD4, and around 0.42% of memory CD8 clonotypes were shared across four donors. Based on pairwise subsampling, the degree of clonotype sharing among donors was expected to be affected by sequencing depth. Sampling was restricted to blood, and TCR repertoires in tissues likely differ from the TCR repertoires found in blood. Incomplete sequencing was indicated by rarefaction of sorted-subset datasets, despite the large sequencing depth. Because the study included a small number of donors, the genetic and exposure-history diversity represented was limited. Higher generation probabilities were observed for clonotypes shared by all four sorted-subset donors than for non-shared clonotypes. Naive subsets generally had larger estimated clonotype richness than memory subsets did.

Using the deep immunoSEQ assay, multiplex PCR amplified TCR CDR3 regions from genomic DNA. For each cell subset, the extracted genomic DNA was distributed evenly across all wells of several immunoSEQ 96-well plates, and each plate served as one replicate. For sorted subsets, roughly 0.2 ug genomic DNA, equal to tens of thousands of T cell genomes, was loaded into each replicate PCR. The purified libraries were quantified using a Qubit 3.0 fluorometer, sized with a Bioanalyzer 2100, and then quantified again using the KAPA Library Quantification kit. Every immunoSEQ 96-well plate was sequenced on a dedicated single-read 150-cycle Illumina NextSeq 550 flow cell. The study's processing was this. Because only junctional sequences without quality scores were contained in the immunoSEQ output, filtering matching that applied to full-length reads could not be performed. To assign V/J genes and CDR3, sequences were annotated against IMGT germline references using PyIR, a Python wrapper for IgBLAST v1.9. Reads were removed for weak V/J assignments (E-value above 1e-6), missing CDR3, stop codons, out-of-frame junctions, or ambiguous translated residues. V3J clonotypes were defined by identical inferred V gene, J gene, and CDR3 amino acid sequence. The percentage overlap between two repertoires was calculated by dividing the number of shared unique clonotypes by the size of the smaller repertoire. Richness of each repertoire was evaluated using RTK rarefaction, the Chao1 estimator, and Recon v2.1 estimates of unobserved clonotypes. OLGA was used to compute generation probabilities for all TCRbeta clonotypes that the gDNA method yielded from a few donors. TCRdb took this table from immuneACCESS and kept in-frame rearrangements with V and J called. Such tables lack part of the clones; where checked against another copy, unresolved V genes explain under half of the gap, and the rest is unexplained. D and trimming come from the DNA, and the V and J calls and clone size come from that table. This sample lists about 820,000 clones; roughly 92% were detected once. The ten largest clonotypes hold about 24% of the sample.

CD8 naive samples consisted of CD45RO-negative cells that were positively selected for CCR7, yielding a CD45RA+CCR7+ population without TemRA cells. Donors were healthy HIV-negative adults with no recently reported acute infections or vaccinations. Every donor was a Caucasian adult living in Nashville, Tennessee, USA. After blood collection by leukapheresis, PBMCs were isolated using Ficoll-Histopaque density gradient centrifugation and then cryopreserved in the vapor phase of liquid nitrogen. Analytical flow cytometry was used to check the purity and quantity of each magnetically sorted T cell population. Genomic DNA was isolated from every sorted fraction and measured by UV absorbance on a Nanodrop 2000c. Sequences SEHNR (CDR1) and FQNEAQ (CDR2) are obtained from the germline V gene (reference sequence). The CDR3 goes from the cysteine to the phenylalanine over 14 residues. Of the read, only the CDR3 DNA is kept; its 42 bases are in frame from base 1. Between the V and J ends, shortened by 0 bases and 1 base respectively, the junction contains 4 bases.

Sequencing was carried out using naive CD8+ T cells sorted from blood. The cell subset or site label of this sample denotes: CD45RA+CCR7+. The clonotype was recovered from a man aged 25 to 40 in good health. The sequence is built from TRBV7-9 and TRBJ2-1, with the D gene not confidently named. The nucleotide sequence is TGTGCCAGCAGCTTAGCCGGATCCTACAATGAGCAGTTCTTC. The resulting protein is CASSLAGSYNEQFF.